The rows below give T cell receptor beta chains drawn from one sample of a study of neoadjuvant anti-PD-1 for oral cavity cancer. TCRdb's table, derived via immunoSEQ multiplex PCR, lists solely in-frame clones and lacks some. The repertoire consists of about 72,000 clones, with around four fifths occurring once and the leading ten covering roughly 3.5%. Sequences were derived from PBMCs, sampled before nivolumab (anti-PD-1) treatment. The origin of the receptors is a person aged 40-85 years with oral cavity squamous cell carcinoma. The CDR3 runs from the conserved cysteine through the conserved F or W. The D gene is left open where the match is weak. The size entry is marked missing in some rows and otherwise reads once, few, many or a size class.

>TRBJ1-2|.|TRBV4-1|TRBD1
CASSRVGQGPPNYGYTF
TGCGCCAGCAGCCGAGTAGGACAGGGGCCCCCCAACTATGGCTACACCTTC
>TRBJ2-1|few|TRBV5-1|TRBD2
CASSLEPAGGYNEQFF
TGCGCCAGCAGCTTAGAACCGGCGGGGGGCTACAATGAGCAGTTCTTC
>TRBJ1-2|once|TRBV6-1|.
CASSGANRGYTF
TGTGCCAGCAGTGGAGCTAACCGAGGCTACACCTTC
>TRBJ1-1|.|TRBV7-8|.
CASSHRTGGNTEAFF
TGTGCCAGCAGCCATAGGACGGGTGGGAACACTGAAGCTTTCTTT
>TRBJ1-1|.|TRBV7-9|.
CASSLALVTEAFF
TGTGCCAGCAGCTTAGCTCTGGTAACTGAAGCTTTCTTT
>TRBJ2-7|.|TRBV28|.
CASSYKAYEQYF
TGTGCCAGCAGTTATAAGGCCTACGAGCAGTACTTC
>TRBJ2-7|.|TRBV5-1|.
CASSLAASGYSYEQYF
TGCGCCAGCAGCTTGGCCGCGTCAGGGTACTCCTACGAGCAGTACTTC
>TRBJ2-3|few|TRBV2|TRBD2
CASSVSSRRGAWGDTQYF
TGTGCCAGCAGTGTTTCGTCTCGGCGGGGGGCCTGGGGAGATACGCAGTATTTT
>TRBJ1-1|.|TRBV14|.
CASSQQTVAGTEAFF
TGTGCCAGCAGCCAACAGACCGTGGCGGGGACTGAAGCTTTCTTT
>TRBJ2-5|.|TRBV5-5|.
CASSLVWAGDEGETQYF
TGTGCCAGCAGCTTGGTTTGGGCAGGGGATGAGGGCGAGACCCAGTACTTC
>TRBJ2-7|.|TRBV4-2|.
CASSQVKGTEQYF
TGTGCCAGCAGCCAAGTCAAAGGGACCGAGCAGTACTTC
>TRBJ1-5|.|TRBV4-2|.
CASSQDEANQPQHF
TGTGCCAGCAGCCAAGATGAGGCGAATCAGCCCCAGCATTTT
>TRBJ1-2|.|TRBV4-1|.
CASSQVPSPDYGYTF
TGCGCCAGCAGCCAAGTCCCCAGTCCGGACTATGGCTACACCTTC
>TRBJ2-6|.|TRBV7-9|.
CASSRAPGANVLTF
TGTGCCAGCTCCAGGGCTCCTGGGGCCAACGTCCTGACTTTC
>TRBJ2-7|.|TRBV5-7|.
CASSLARDSGYEQYF
TGTGCCAGCAGCTTGGCTAGGGACTCTGGGTACGAGCAGTACTTC
>TRBJ1-2|.|TRBV11-2|.
CASSLARDSGGYTF
TGTGCCAGCAGCTTAGCCAGGGACTCTGGTGGCTACACCTTC
>TRBJ2-3|.|TRBV19|.
CASNRDRITDTQYF
TGTGCCAGTAACCGTGACAGGATAACAGATACGCAGTATTTT
>TRBJ1-2|.|TRBV2|TRBD1
CASSGRQGAKGYTF
TGTGCCAGCAGTGGGAGACAGGGGGCAAAAGGCTACACCTTC
>TRBJ1-5|.|TRBV28|.
CASSLGWNQPQHF
TGTGCCAGCAGTTTAGGGTGGAATCAGCCCCAGCATTTT
>TRBJ1-4|.|TRBV6-1|.
CASSGIRGNEKLFF
TGTGCCAGCAGTGGGATCAGGGGAAATGAAAAACTGTTTTTT
>TRBJ1-5|.|TRBV7-9|.
CASSLGVDQPQHF
TGTGCCAGCAGCTTAGGAGTAGATCAGCCCCAGCATTTT
>TRBJ2-3|once|TRBV5-1|TRBD2
CASSASGRVTDTQYF
TGCGCCAGCAGCGCTAGCGGGAGAGTCACAGATACGCAGTATTTT
>TRBJ1-2|once|TRBV5-4|TRBD1
CASSSAVPRPGQGYTF
TGTGCCAGCAGCTCCGCCGTCCCCCGACCGGGACAGGGCTACACCTTC
>TRBJ2-5|.|TRBV10-3|TRBD1
CAISDPQGFGETQYF
TGTGCCATCAGTGATCCACAGGGGTTTGGGGAGACCCAGTACTTC
>TRBJ1-5|.|TRBV27|TRBD1
CASSPWEGQGNQPQHF
TGTGCCAGCAGCCCTTGGGAGGGACAGGGCAATCAGCCCCAGCATTTT
>TRBJ2-7|.|TRBV7-6|TRBD1
CASSPIRTGGAYEQYF
TGTGCCAGCAGCCCAATTAGGACAGGGGGGGCCTACGAGCAGTACTTC
>TRBJ2-3|.|TRBV29-1|TRBD1
CSVDHRGLADTQYF
TGCAGCGTTGATCACAGGGGGCTAGCAGATACGCAGTATTTT
>TRBJ1-1|.|TRBV6-1|.
CASRGSRDTEAFF
TGTGCCAGCAGAGGGAGCAGGGACACTGAAGCTTTCTTT
>TRBJ2-7|.|TRBV7-8|.
CASSSGDRYEQYF
TGTGCCAGCAGCTCGGGGGACCGGTACGAGCAGTACTTC
>TRBJ2-2|.|TRBV2|.
CASSKQVSTGELFF
TGTGCCAGCAGCAAACAGGTGTCCACCGGGGAGCTGTTTTTT
>TRBJ1-2|.|TRBV7-2|.
CASSSGGGMNYGYTF
TGTGCCAGCAGCTCCGGTGGGGGGATGAACTATGGCTACACCTTC
>TRBJ1-4|.|TRBV18|TRBD1
CASSLGQATTNEKLFF
TGTGCCAGCTCACTGGGACAGGCAACAACTAATGAAAAACTGTTTTTT
>TRBJ2-4|.|TRBV10-1|TRBD1
CASHDRTGGRSDIQYF
TGCGCCAGCCATGACCGGACAGGGGGTCGTTCTGACATTCAGTACTTC
>TRBJ1-5|.|TRBV6-5|.
CASSPPWGQPQHF
TGTGCCAGCAGCCCCCCATGGGGTCAGCCCCAGCATTTT
>TRBJ2-1|few|TRBV5-5|.
CASSSRQMDNEQFF
TGTGCCAGCAGTTCTAGACAGATGGACAATGAGCAGTTCTTC
>TRBJ1-6|.|TRBV9|TRBD1
CASSFTGQYNSPLHF
TGTGCCAGCAGCTTTACGGGACAGTATAATTCACCCCTCCACTTT
>TRBJ1-2|.|TRBV13|.
CASSNRQDGYTF
TGTGCCAGCAGCAACCGACAGGATGGCTACACCTTC
>TRBJ1-2|.|TRBV5-1|.
CASSLGPGGYGYTF
TGCGCCAGCAGCTTGGGTCCCGGGGGCTATGGCTACACCTTC
>TRBJ2-6|.|TRBV19|TRBD1
CASTHDRAPMRSSGANVLTF
TGTGCCAGTACCCACGACAGGGCCCCAATGCGTAGCTCTGGGGCCAACGTCCTGACTTTC
>TRBJ1-1|few|TRBV6-1|.
CASSEQGRAREAFF
TGTGCCAGCAGTGAACAGGGAAGGGCACGTGAAGCTTTCTTT
>TRBJ2-5|many|TRBV5-4|TRBD1
CASSNRDSSGTQYF
TGTGCCAGCAGCAACCGGGACAGCTCTGGTACCCAGTACTTC
>TRBJ1-2|.|TRBV4-1|.
CASSQVGRGDGYTF
TGCGCCAGCAGCCAAGTGGGGCGGGGGGATGGCTACACCTTC
>TRBJ2-5|.|TRBV5-4|.
CASSLARQETQYF
TGTGCCAGCAGCTTGGCTCGCCAAGAGACCCAGTACTTC
>TRBJ2-5|.|TRBV7-7|TRBD2
CASSRGTSVWETQYF
TGTGCTAGCAGCCGGGGGACTAGCGTTTGGGAGACCCAGTACTTC
>TRBJ2-3|.|TRBV27|.
CASSLQDTDTQYF
TGTGCCAGCAGTTTACAGGACACAGATACGCAGTATTTT
>TRBJ2-7|.|TRBV6-1|TRBD1
CASGTGVYEQYF
TGTGCCAGCGGGACAGGGGTTTACGAGCAGTACTTC
>TRBJ2-2|.|TRBV6-4|.
CASSAGASGELFF
TGTGCCAGCAGTGCAGGGGCAAGCGGGGAGCTGTTTTTT
>TRBJ2-1|once|TRBV2|.
CASSLGGEQFF
TGTGCCAGCAGTTTGGGGGGTGAGCAGTTCTTC
>TRBJ1-4|.|TRBV13|.
CASSFRDPGLVNEKLFF
TGTGCCAGCAGCTTCCGGGATCCCGGACTTGTAAATGAAAAACTGTTTTTT
>TRBJ1-1|.|TRBV7-9|.
CASSSIQSTEAFF
TGTGCCAGCAGCTCCATACAGTCCACTGAAGCTTTCTTT
>TRBJ1-3|.|TRBV5-1|TRBD1
CASSNQGVGGNTIYF
TGCGCCAGCAGCAATCAGGGGGTAGGAGGAAACACCATATATTTT
>TRBJ1-6|.|TRBV6-5|.
CASSYNGNRVNSPLHF
TGTGCCAGCAGTTACAATGGAAACAGGGTGAATTCACCCCTCCACTTT
>TRBJ1-1|.|TRBV29-1|TRBD1
CSVEGGTADSEAFF
TGCAGCGTTGAGGGCGGGACAGCGGATTCTGAAGCTTTCTTT
>TRBJ1-5|.|TRBV15|.
CATSMGNLGNQPQHF
TGTGCCACCAGCATGGGTAATCTTGGCAATCAGCCCCAGCATTTT
>TRBJ1-1|.|TRBV6-5|.
CASSHLRAGNTEAFF
TGTGCCAGCAGCCACCTCAGGGCGGGGAACACTGAAGCTTTCTTT